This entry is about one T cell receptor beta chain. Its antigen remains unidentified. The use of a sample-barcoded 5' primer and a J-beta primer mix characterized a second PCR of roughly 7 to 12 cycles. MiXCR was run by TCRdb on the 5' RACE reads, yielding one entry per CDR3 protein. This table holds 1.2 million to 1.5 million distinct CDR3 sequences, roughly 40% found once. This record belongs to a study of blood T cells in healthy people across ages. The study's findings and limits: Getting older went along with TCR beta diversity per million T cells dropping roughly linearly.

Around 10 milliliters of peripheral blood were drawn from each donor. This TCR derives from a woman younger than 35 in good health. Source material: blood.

The CDR3 protein is CASSRGTDTDTQYF. The CDR3 DNA sequence: TGTGCCAGCAGCCGTGGGACAGACACAGATACGCAGTATTTT. This rearrangement joins TRBV11-2 to TRBJ2-3; 7 bases align to TRBD1. Germline V gene lookup returns CDR1 SGHAT and CDR2 FQNNGV. The CDR3 spans 14 residues. V was clipped by 5 bases and J by 2 bases; unmatched bases: 4.